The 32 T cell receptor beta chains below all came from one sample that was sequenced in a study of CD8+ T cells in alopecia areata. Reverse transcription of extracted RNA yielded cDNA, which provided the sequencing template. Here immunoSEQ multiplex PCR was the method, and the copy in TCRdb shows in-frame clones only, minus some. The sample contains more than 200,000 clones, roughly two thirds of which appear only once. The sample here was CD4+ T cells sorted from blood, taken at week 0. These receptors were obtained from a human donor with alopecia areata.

The CDR3 region is CATYSGGTYEQYF. DNA of the CDR3: TGTGCCACCTATAGCGGGGGCACCTACGAGCAGTACTTC. V usage is TRBV10-3 and J usage is TRBJ2-7; 9 bases align to TRBD2. From germline, CDR1 is ENHRY and CDR2 SYGVKD. This CDR3 has 13 residues. V was pared by 10 bases and J by 2 bases, with 6 bases of the junction left unmatched.

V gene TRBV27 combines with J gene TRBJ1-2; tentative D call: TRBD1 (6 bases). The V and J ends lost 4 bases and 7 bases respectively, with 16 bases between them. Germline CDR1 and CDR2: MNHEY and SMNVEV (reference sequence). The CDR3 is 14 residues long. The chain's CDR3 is CASSSQGYPSGYTF. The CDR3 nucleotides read TGTGCCAGCAGTTCCCAGGGGTACCCAAGTGGCTACACCTTC.

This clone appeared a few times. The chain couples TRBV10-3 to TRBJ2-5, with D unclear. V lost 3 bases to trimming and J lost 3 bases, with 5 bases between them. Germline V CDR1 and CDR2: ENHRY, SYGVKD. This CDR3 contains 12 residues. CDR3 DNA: TGTGCCATCAGTGATCAGGAAGAGACCCAGTACTTC. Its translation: CAISDQEETQYF.

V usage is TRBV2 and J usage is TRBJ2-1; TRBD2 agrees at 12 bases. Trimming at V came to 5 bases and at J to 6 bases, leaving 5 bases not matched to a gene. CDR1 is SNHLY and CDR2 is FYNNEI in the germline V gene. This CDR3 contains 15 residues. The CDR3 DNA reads TGTGCCAGCAGTATCACTAGCGGGGGGTTCAATGAGCAGTTCTTC. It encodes CASSITSGGFNEQFF.

The CDR3 DNA sequence: TGTGCCAGCAGCGTGGGGCTGGACTTTCCTGGCTACACCTTC. Its protein is CASSVGLDFPGYTF. J is TRBJ1-2 and V is TRBV5-4; the D gene is possibly TRBD1 (5 bases). The CDR3 totals 14 residues. V lost 4 bases to trimming and J lost 7 bases, with 17 bases between them. Germline CDR1 SGHNT, CDR2 YYREEE (reference sequence). Looking up the rest from reference TRBV5-4 and TRBJ1-2 gives the full variable domain: ETGVTQSPTHLIKTRGQQVTLRCSSQSGHNTVSWYQQALGQGPQFIFQYYREEENGRGNFPPRFSGLQFPNYSSELNVNALELDDSALYLCASSVGLDFPGYTFGSGTRLTVV.

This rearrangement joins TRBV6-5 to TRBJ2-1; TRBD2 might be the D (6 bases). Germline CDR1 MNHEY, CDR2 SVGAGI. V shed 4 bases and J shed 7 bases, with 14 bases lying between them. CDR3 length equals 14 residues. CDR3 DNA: TGTGCCAGCAGTTCCACCCGTGGGGGGAATGAGCAGTTCTTC. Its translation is CASSSTRGGNEQFF.

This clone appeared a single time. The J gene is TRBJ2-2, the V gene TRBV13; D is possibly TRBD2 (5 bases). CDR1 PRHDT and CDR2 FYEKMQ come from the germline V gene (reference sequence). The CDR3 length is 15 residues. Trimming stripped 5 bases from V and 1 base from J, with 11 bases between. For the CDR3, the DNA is TGTGCCAGCAGCCATTTGGCGGGGAACACCGGGGAGCTGTTTTTT. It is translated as CASSHLAGNTGELFF.

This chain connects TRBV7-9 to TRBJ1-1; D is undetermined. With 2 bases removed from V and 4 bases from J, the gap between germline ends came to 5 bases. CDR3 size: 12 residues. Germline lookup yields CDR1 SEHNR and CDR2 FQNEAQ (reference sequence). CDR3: CASSLSSTEAFF. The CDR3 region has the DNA TGTGCCAGCAGCTTAAGTAGCACTGAAGCTTTCTTT.

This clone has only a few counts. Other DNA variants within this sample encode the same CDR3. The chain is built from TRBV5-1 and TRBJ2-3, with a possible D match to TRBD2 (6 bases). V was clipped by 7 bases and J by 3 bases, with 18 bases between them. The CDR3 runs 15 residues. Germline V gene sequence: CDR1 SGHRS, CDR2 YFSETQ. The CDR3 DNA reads TGCGCCAGCTCCCTCCGCGGGGTACGGACAGATACGCAGTATTTT. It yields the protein CASSLRGVRTDTQYF.

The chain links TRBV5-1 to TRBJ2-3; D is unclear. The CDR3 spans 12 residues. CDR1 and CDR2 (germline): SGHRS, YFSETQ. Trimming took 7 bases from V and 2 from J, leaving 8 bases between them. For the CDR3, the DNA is TGCGCCAGCTACTCTACCACAGATACGCAGTATTTT. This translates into CASYSTTDTQYF. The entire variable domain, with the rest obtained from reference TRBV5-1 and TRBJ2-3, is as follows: KAGVTQTPRYLIKTRGQQVTLSCSPISGHRSVSWYQQTPGQGLQFLFEYFSETQRNKGNFPGRFSGRQFSNSRSEMNVSTLELGDSALYLCASYSTTDTQYFGPGTRLTVL.

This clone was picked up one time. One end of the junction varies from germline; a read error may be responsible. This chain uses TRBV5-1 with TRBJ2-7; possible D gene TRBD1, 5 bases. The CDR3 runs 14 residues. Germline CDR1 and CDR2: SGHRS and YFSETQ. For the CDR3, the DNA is TGCGCCAGCAGCTTGGGGCAGGGCTCCAACGAGCAGTACTTC. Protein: CASSLGQGSNEQYF.

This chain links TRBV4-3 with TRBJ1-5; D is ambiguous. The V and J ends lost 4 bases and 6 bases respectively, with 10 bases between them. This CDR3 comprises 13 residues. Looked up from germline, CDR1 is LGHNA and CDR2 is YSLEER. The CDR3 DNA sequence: TGCGCCAGCAGCCTCCTGGTGGGTCAGCCCCAGCATTTT. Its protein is CASSLLVGQPQHF.

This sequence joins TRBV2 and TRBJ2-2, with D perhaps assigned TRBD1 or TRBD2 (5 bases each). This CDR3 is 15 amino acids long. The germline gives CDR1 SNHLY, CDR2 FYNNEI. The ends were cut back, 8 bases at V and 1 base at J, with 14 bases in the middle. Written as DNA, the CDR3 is TGTGCCAGCCGGATGGGACGAGGGAACACCGGGGAGCTGTTTTTT. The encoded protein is CASRMGRGNTGELFF.

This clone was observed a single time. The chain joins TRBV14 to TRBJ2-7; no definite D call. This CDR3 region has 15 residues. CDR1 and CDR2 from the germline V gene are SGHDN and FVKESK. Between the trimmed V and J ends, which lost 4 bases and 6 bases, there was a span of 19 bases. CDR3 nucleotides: TGTGCCAGCAGCCGGAATACCGGGCACTTCGCCGAGCAGTACTTC. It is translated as CASSRNTGHFAEQYF.

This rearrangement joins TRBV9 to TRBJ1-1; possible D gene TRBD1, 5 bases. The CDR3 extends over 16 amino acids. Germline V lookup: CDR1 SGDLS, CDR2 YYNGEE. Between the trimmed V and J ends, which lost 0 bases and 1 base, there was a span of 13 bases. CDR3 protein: CASSVGGGHPNTEAFF. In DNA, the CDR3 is TGTGCCAGCAGCGTAGGGGGAGGACACCCGAACACTGAAGCTTTCTTT.

CDR3 in DNA: TGCAGCGCTGCCCTGGGGACTAGCGGGGCCTACGAGCAGTACTTC. Protein product: CSAALGTSGAYEQYF. This sequence joins TRBV29-1 and TRBJ2-7; 13 nucleotides match TRBD2. The CDR3 spans 15 residues. Trimming cost V 7 bases and J 2 bases; bases outside gene matches: 8. Germline-derived CDR1 and CDR2 are SQVTM and ANQGSEA.

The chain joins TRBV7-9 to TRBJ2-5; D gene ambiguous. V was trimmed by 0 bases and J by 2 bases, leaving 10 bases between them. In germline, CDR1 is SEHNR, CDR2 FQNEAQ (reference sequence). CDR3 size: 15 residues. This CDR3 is CASSLALREQETQYF. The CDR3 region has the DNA TGTGCCAGCAGCTTAGCGCTAAGGGAACAAGAGACCCAGTACTTC.

CDR3 sequence reads: CAWGDISYEQYF. The CDR3 DNA follows: TGTGCCTGGGGGGATATCTCCTACGAGCAGTACTTC. The J gene is TRBJ2-7, the V gene TRBV30, with D uncertain. With 5 bases removed from V and 0 bases from J, the gap between germline ends came to 8 bases. CDR1 is GTSNPN, CDR2 SVGIG, per germline (reference sequence). The CDR3 contains 12 residues.

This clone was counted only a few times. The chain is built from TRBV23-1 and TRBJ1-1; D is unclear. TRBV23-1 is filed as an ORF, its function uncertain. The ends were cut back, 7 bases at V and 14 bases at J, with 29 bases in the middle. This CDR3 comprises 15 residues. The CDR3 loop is CASTYRGESIFVSFF. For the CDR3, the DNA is TGCGCCAGCACTTATCGGGGAGAGTCGATTTTCGTAAGCTTCTTT.

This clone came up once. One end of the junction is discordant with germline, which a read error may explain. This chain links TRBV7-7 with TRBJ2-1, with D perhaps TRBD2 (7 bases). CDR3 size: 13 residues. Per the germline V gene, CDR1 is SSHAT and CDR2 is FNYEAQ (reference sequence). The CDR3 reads CASRSRGLNEQFF. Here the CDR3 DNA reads TGTGCTAGCAGATCGCGGGGGCTGAATGAGCAGTTCTTC.

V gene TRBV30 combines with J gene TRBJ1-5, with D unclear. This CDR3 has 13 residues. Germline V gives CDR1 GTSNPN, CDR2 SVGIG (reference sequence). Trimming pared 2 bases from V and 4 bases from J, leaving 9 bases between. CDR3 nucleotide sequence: TGTGCCTGGAGTATGGGGAATAATCAGCCCCAGCATTTT. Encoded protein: CAWSMGNNQPQHF.

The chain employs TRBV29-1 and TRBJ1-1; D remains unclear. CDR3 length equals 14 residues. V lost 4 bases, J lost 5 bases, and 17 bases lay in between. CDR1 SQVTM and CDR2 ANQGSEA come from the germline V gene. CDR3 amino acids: CSVVRSMRYTEAFF. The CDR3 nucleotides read TGCAGCGTTGTTCGAAGTATGCGTTATACTGAAGCTTTCTTT.

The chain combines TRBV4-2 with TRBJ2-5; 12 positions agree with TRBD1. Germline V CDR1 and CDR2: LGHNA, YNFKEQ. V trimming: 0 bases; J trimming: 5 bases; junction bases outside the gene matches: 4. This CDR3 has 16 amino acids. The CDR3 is CASSQDGTGGRETQYF. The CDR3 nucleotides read TGTGCCAGCAGCCAAGATGGGACAGGGGGCCGGGAGACCCAGTACTTC.

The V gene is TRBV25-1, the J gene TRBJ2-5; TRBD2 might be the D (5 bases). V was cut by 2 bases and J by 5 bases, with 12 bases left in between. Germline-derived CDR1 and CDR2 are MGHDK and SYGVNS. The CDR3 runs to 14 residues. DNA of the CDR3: TGTGCCAGCAGTGAAGGAGCACGCGGGGAGACCCAGTACTTC. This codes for CASSEGARGETQYF. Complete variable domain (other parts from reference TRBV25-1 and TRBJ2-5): EADIYQTPRYLVIGTGKKITLECSQTMGHDKMYWYQQDPGMELHLIHYSYGVNSTEKGDLSSESTVSRIRTEHFPLTLESARPSHTSQYLCASSEGARGETQYFGPGTRLLVL.

The CDR3 nucleotides are TGTGCCAGCAGTCTCTCGGGCTCTGGGGCCAACGTCCTGACTTTC. Its protein product is CASSLSGSGANVLTF. The chain is built from TRBV2 and TRBJ2-6; no clear D. The V gene lost 5 bases and the J gene lost 0 bases, with 8 bases spanning the gap. This CDR3 comprises 15 residues. The germline CDR1 and CDR2 sequences are SNHLY and FYNNEI.

In DNA form, the CDR3 reads TGTGCCAGTACTCCTAGCTCCTACAATGAGCAGTTCTTC. It is translated as CASTPSSYNEQFF. The rearrangement links TRBV19 to TRBJ2-1; unclear D gene. The CDR3 has 13 amino acids. The V end was cut by 7 bases, the J end by 0 bases, with 7 bases between. Germline V lookup: CDR1 LNHDA, CDR2 SQIVND (reference sequence).

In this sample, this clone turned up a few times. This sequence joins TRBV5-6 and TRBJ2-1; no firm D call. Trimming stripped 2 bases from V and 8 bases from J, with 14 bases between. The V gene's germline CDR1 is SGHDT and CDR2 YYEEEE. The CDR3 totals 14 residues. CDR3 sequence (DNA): TGTGCCAGCAGCTTAGGAGCCGAGAGCGATGAGCAGTTCTTC. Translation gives CASSLGAESDEQFF.

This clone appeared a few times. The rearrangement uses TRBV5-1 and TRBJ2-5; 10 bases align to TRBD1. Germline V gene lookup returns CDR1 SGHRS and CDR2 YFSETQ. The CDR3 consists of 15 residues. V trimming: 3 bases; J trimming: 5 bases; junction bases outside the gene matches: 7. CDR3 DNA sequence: TGCGCCAGCAGCTCACTGACAGGGGGCGGGGAGACCCAGTACTTC. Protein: CASSSLTGGGETQYF.

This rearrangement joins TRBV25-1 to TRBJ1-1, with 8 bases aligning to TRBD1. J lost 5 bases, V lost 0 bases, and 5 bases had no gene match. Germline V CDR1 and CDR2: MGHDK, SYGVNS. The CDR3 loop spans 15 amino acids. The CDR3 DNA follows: TGTGCCAGCAGTGAATACCAGGGGGCGCGGACTGAAGCTTTCTTT. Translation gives CASSEYQGARTEAFF.

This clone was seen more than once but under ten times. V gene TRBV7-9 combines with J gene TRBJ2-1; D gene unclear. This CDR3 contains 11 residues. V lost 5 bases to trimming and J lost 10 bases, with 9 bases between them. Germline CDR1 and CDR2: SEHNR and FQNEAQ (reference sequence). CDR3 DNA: TGTGCCAGCAGCCTTAGAGGAGAGCAGTTCTTC. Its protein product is CASSLRGEQFF.

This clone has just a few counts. CDR3 region: CAWSSGIGGTDTQYF. For the CDR3, the DNA is TGTGCCTGGAGTAGCGGTATTGGGGGCACAGATACGCAGTATTTT. V and J are TRBV30 and TRBJ2-3, with TRBD2 as a possible D gene (5 bases). The V and J ends lost 2 bases and 1 base respectively, with 13 bases between them. Germline CDR1 is GTSNPN and CDR2 is SVGIG (reference sequence). There are 15 residues in the CDR3.

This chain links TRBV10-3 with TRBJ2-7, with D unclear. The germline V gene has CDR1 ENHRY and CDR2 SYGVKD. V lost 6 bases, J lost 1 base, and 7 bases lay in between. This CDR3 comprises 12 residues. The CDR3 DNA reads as TGTGCCATCAGCCCTCAATCCTACGAGCAGTACTTC. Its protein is CAISPQSYEQYF.